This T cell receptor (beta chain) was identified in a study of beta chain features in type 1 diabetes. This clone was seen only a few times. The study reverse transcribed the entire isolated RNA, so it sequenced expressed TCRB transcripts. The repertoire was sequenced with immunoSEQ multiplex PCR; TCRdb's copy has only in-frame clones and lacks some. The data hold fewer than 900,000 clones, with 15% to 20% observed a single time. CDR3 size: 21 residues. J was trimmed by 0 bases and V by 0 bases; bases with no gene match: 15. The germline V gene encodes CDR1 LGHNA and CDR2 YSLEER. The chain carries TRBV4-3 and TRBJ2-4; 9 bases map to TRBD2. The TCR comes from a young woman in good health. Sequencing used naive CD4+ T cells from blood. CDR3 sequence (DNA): TGCGCCAGCAGCCAAGATCCCACGACTAGCGGAGAGGGGATAGCCAAAAACATTCAGTACTTC. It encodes CASSQDPTTSGEGIAKNIQYF.